Listed below are T cell receptor beta chains from one sample, sequenced in a study of blood T cell repertoires in COVID-19. The assay was immunoSEQ multiplex PCR, and TCRdb's table has in-frame clones only and misses some. The profile shows a few hundred thousand clones, about 86% of them singletons. The sequenced sample was peripheral blood. The receptors derive from a woman aged 55-69 years with acute or convalescent COVID-19. Each CDR3 is given with its conserved first and last residue. The D gene is left open where the match is weak. Only some rows state a clone size, as once, few, many or a class for expanded clones.

D	J	V	size	DNA	CDR3
TRBD1	TRBJ1-2	TRBV2	.	TGTGCCAGCACCTTGGGACAGGGAGCTGGCTACACCTTC	CASTLGQGAGYTF
TRBD1	TRBJ2-1	TRBV5-5	.	TGTGCCAGCAGCCCCTGGGACAGCTCCTACAATGAGCAGTTCTTC	CASSPWDSSYNEQFF
.	TRBJ1-1	TRBV10-2	.	TGCGCCAGCAGTCCCGGGGGGTCTGAAGCTTTCTTT	CASSPGGSEAFF
TRBD1	TRBJ2-1	TRBV6-5	once	TGTGCCAGCAGTAGGGACAGGCGAAACTACAATGAGCAGTTCTTC	CASSRDRRNYNEQFF
.	TRBJ1-1	TRBV28	once	TGTGCCAGCAGTTTCGAACAGGGATTGAGGACTGAAGCTTTCTTT	CASSFEQGLRTEAFF
.	TRBJ1-6	TRBV5-8	.	TGTGCCAGCAGCGGTAGTCCCGTGGCACCCCTCCACTTT	CASSGSPVAPLHF
TRBD1	TRBJ1-1	TRBV24-1	.	TGTGCCACCAGTGAAAGGGGGCGAAATGGGAAGGCTGAAGCTTTCTTT	CATSERGRNGKAEAFF
.	TRBJ1-4	TRBV5-1	.	TGCGCCAGCAGCTTGGCAGCCGGGACTAATGAAAAACTGTTTTTT	CASSLAAGTNEKLFF
.	TRBJ1-1	TRBV18	.	TGTGCCAGCTCACCTGGGCAGAACACTGAAGCTTTCTTT	CASSPGQNTEAFF
TRBD1	TRBJ1-6	TRBV5-6	few	TGTGCCAGCAGCTGGGGGACAGGGAGGGATTCACCCCTCCACTTT	CASSWGTGRDSPLHF
.	TRBJ1-3	TRBV7-8	.	TGTGCCAGCAGCTTAGCGGAAGCGGGGGCGCGGGGAAACACCATATATTTT	CASSLAEAGARGNTIYF
.	TRBJ2-2	TRBV19	.	TGTGCCAGTAGTCTGCTGACAGCGAACACCGGGGAGCTGTTTTTT	CASSLLTANTGELFF
TRBD1	TRBJ1-4	TRBV10-3	.	TGTGCCATCAGTGGGGGTCCCACAGGGGCCAGTGGTGAAAAACTGTTTTTT	CAISGGPTGASGEKLFF
.	TRBJ1-1	TRBV19	.	TGTGCCAGTAGTACGAGCCCCTCGCAGGTCACAGGGCGGACTGAAGCTTTCTTT	CASSTSPSQVTGRTEAFF
.	TRBJ2-5	TRBV4-1	once	TGCGCCAGCAGCCAAGATTGGGCCAGCGGGCAAGAGACCCAGTACTTC	CASSQDWASGQETQYF
.	TRBJ1-4	TRBV5-6	.	TGTGCCAGCAGCTGGGCACCCACAGGAGTGGGAAATGAAAAACTGTTTTTT	CASSWAPTGVGNEKLFF
.	TRBJ2-3	TRBV4-2	once	TGTGCCAGCAGCCTGAGGACAGATACGCAGTATTTT	CASSLRTDTQYF
TRBD1	TRBJ1-2	TRBV5-1	.	TGCGCCAGCAGCTCCGGACAGGCCTATGGCTACACCTTC	CASSSGQAYGYTF
.	TRBJ2-2	TRBV3-1/TRBV3-2	.	TGTGCCAGCAGCCCCTGGGGCGGGGACGGGACCGGGGAGCTGTTTTTT	CASSPWGGDGTGELFF
.	TRBJ1-2	TRBV9	once	TGTGCCAGCAGCGTAGGACAGTCTAACTATGGCTACACCTTC	CASSVGQSNYGYTF
.	TRBJ1-2	TRBV6-1	.	TGTGCCAGCAGTGAAGCGGGCAGACACAATGGCTACACCTTC	CASSEAGRHNGYTF
TRBD1	TRBJ1-2	TRBV3-1/TRBV3-2	.	TGTGCCAGCAGCCAAGCGCTGGGCAGGGGGCTTGGCTACACCTTC	CASSQALGRGLGYTF
TRBD1	TRBJ1-5	TRBV19	.	TGTGCCAGTAGCCCGACAGGGATTGGTACCCTGGATCAGCCCCAGCATTTT	CASSPTGIGTLDQPQHF
TRBD1	TRBJ1-4	TRBV19	.	TGTGCCAGTAGTAAGTCGGACAGGGGATATGAAAAACTGTTTTTT	CASSKSDRGYEKLFF
TRBD1	TRBJ1-6	TRBV7-3	few	TGTGCCAGCAGCTTGGGGACAGGGGCACCCCTCCACTTT	CASSLGTGAPLHF
TRBD1	TRBJ1-2	TRBV5-4	.	TGTGCCAGCAGCTCTGGGACAGTCGGAAACTATGGCTACACCTTC	CASSSGTVGNYGYTF
.	TRBJ1-1	TRBV7-8	.	TGTGCCAGCAGCTTAGGCAGGGCACAGTGGGACACTGAAGCTTTCTTT	CASSLGRAQWDTEAFF
TRBD2	TRBJ2-5	TRBV7-2	.	TGTGCCAGCAGCCATCGGGGGGGTCAGGGAGAGACCCAGTACTTC	CASSHRGGQGETQYF
.	TRBJ1-2	TRBV5-4	.	TGTGCCAGCAGTTCAGACAAGGCGATCTATGGCTACACCTTC	CASSSDKAIYGYTF
TRBD2	TRBJ2-5	TRBV2	.	TGTGCCAGCGGGAGAGCTAGCGGGGTGGTAGAGACCCAGTACTTC	CASGRASGVVETQYF
TRBD2	TRBJ2-7	TRBV7-2	few	TGTGCCAGCAGCTATGGGCTAGCGGGGTACGAGCAGTACTTC	CASSYGLAGYEQYF
.	TRBJ1-3	TRBV9	.	TGTGCCAGCAGCGCCCACTCTGGAAACACCATATATTTT	CASSAHSGNTIYF
.	TRBJ2-1	TRBV5-8	.	TGTGCCAGCAGCACCGGACAAAAGGGAAGGGGCTTGGAGTTCTTC	CASSTGQKGRGLEFF
.	TRBJ1-6	TRBV2	.	TGTGCCAGCCGATCAGGGGACCTACCCAATTCACCCCTCCACTTT	CASRSGDLPNSPLHF
.	TRBJ1-6	TRBV29-1	.	TGCAGCGTGCGGAGCTCCTATAATTCACCCCTCCACTTT	CSVRSSYNSPLHF
.	TRBJ2-3	TRBV5-1	once	TGCGCCAGCAGCGGGGGCGTAAGTGATACGCAGTATTTT	CASSGGVSDTQYF
TRBD1	TRBJ2-7	TRBV5-4	.	TGTGCCAGCAGTACCGCAAGACAGGGGGCCTACGAGCAGTACTTC	CASSTARQGAYEQYF
TRBD1	TRBJ2-7	TRBV30	.	TGTGCCTGGAGTGCGCCGGGACAGGGAGGACTCGAGCAGTACTTC	CAWSAPGQGGLEQYF
TRBD2	TRBJ2-5	TRBV4-1	.	TGCGCCAGCAGCCAAGATCAACGACTAGCGGGGGACCAACCTCAAGAGACCCAGTACTTC	CASSQDQRLAGDQPQETQYF
.	TRBJ2-7	TRBV7-8	once	TGTGCCAGCAGCTTAGGCAGGGTCTCCTACGAGCAGTACTTC	CASSLGRVSYEQYF
TRBD1	TRBJ2-5	TRBV25-1	few	TGTGCCAGCAGTGAATCAGGGGGCGAGACCCAGTACTTC	CASSESGGETQYF
TRBD2	TRBJ2-1	TRBV10-3	.	TGTGCCATCATGCCTAGCGGGGGGGTATCCTACAATGAGCAGTTCTTC	CAIMPSGGVSYNEQFF
.	TRBJ2-7	TRBV19	.	TGTGCCAGTAGTATAGGCCGACTAGGAAACTACGAGCAGTACTTC	CASSIGRLGNYEQYF